One sample yielded the 16 T cell receptor beta chains listed below, sequenced in a study of shared clonotypes between healthy human individuals. Clones were read by immunoSEQ multiplex PCR, and TCRdb kept only the in-frame ones, dropping some. The sample contains about 2.4 million clones, 85% to 95% of which appear only once. The sample consisted of naive CD4+ T cells sorted from blood. Subset specified: CD45RA+ positively selected. These TCRs come from a man aged 18 to 29 in good health.

The J gene is TRBJ2-2, the V gene TRBV5-1; the match to TRBD2 covers 11 bases. The V segment lost 4 bases and the J segment 1 base; nucleotides outside the gene matches: 6. The CDR3 covers 17 residues. Germline V lookup: CDR1 SGHRS, CDR2 YFSETQ. The CDR3: CASSLGLAEMNTGELFF. CDR3 nucleotides: TGCGCCAGCAGCCTGGGACTAGCGGAGATGAACACCGGGGAGCTGTTTTTT.

The V and J genes are TRBV14 and TRBJ2-3; no definite D call. Deletions cut 1 base from V and 0 bases from J, with 8 bases between. The CDR3 is made up of 15 amino acids. Looked up from germline, CDR1 is SGHDN and CDR2 is FVKESK. CDR3: CASSQVVGSTDTQYF. The DNA for the CDR3 is TGTGCCAGCAGCCAAGTAGTCGGGAGCACAGATACGCAGTATTTT.

This clone appeared a single time. The rearrangement links TRBV11-3 to TRBJ1-4, with 10 bases identical to TRBD1. Trimming cost V 5 bases and J 0 bases; bases outside gene matches: 9. The CDR3 runs 18 residues. Germline assignment: CDR1 SGHNT and CDR2 YENEEA. The CDR3 DNA follows: TGTGCCAGCAGCATCCGGGACAGGGGATTTTCAACTAATGAAAAACTGTTTTTT. Translated: CASSIRDRGFSTNEKLFF.

Of note for this clone: The sample has other DNA sequences that encode this CDR3 too. The rearrangement uses TRBV7-9 and TRBJ2-7, with 7 positions matching TRBD2. Germline V gene lookup returns CDR1 SEHNR and CDR2 FQNEAQ (reference sequence). With 4 bases clipped from V and 3 bases from J, the junction kept 3 bases outside the gene matches. The CDR3 runs to 13 residues. The chain's CDR3 is CASSSSGGYEQYF. The CDR3 DNA follows: TGTGCCAGCAGCTCCTCGGGGGGCTACGAGCAGTACTTC.

The rearrangement uses TRBV6-1 and TRBJ2-6, with TRBD1 as a possible D gene (5 bases). Germline-derived CDR1 and CDR2 are MNHNS and SASEGT. V was pared by 4 bases and J by 1 base, with 8 bases between. The CDR3 covers 15 residues. The CDR3 sequence is CASSGAGSGANVLTF. In nucleotides, the CDR3 is TGTGCCAGCAGTGGGGCAGGGTCTGGGGCCAACGTCCTGACTTTC.

The V call is TRBV6-5, the J call TRBJ1-2; 8 nucleotides line up with TRBD1. V dropped 6 bases and J dropped 5; count of bases not matched to a gene: 5. CDR3 size: 13 residues. Looked up from germline, CDR1 is MNHEY and CDR2 is SVGAGI. As DNA, the CDR3 is TGTGCCAGCAGAACCAGGGGGCTATATGGCTACACCTTC. Its translation is CASRTRGLYGYTF.

This chain uses TRBV10-3 with TRBJ2-1; perhaps TRBD2 as D (5 bases). The CDR3 sequence is 13 residues long. V lost 6 bases, J lost 10 bases, and 16 bases lay in between. Germline V gene sequence: CDR1 ENHRY, CDR2 SYGVKD. The CDR3: CAIRGKLGDEQFF. The CDR3 nucleotides are TGTGCCATCAGGGGAAAGTTGGGAGACGAGCAGTTCTTC.

The chain is built from TRBV6-1 and TRBJ2-7; no clear D gene. V was cut by 7 bases and J by 3 bases, with 7 bases left in between. The germline gives CDR1 MNHNS, CDR2 SASEGT. CDR3 length: 11 residues. CDR3 sequence: CASTSLYEQYF. In DNA form, the CDR3 reads TGTGCCAGCACAAGCCTCTACGAGCAGTACTTC.

Regarding this clone: Within the sample, other DNA sequences also encode this same CDR3. The V gene is TRBV6-6, the J gene TRBJ1-2, with D possibly TRBD1 on 6 matching bases. The germline V gene encodes CDR1 MNHNY and CDR2 SVGAGI (reference sequence). The CDR3 has 15 residues. The germline V and J ends were trimmed by 0 bases and 2 bases, with 10 bases remaining between them. CDR3 residues: CASSYSATGNYGYTF. The CDR3 DNA reads as TGTGCCAGCAGTTACTCAGCAACAGGGAACTATGGCTACACCTTC.

Note on this clone: Other DNA sequences in this sample translate to the same CDR3. The rearrangement links TRBV7-9 to TRBJ1-2, with D unclear. The CDR3 runs to 15 residues. Trimming shortened V by 0 bases and J by 1 base, and 9 bases separated the two germline ends. Germline V gene sequence: CDR1 SEHNR, CDR2 FQNEAQ (reference sequence). CDR3 DNA sequence: TGTGCCAGCAGCTTAGCGGCTGCAAGTAACTATGGCTACACCTTC. Translating it yields CASSLAAASNYGYTF.

The J gene is TRBJ1-1, the V gene TRBV5-5, with 7 bases lining up with TRBD1. V dropped 4 bases and J dropped 2; count of bases not matched to a gene: 17. Germline V gene sequence: CDR1 SGHKS, CDR2 YYEKEE (reference sequence). This CDR3 is built from 18 residues. The CDR3 spells CASSVPGQINFFNTEAFF. CDR3 nucleotides: TGTGCCAGCAGCGTACCGGGACAGATAAATTTTTTCAACACTGAAGCTTTCTTT.

About this clone itself: The sample contains more than one DNA sequence encoding this CDR3. The chain is built from TRBV6-5 and TRBJ1-2; tentative D call: TRBD1 (6 bases). The CDR3 consists of 13 residues. Germline assignment: CDR1 MNHEY and CDR2 SVGAGI. Deletions cut 2 bases from V and 4 bases from J, with 8 bases between. The chain's CDR3 is CASSYGGLYGYTF. Here the CDR3 DNA reads TGTGCCAGCAGTTACGGGGGGCTCTATGGCTACACCTTC.

The V and J genes are TRBV7-6 and TRBJ2-7, with 8 positions matching TRBD2. V was clipped by 5 bases and J by 2 bases; unmatched bases: 8. Per the germline V gene, CDR1 is SGHVS and CDR2 is FNYEAQ. The CDR3 covers 15 residues. The DNA for the CDR3 is TGTGCCAGCAGCCCAGAGACTAGCGAGCCCTACGAGCAGTACTTC. This codes for CASSPETSEPYEQYF.

In the case of this clone: Other nucleotide sequences in the sample specify the same CDR3. The V call is TRBV11-2, the J call TRBJ1-5; D possibly corresponds to TRBD1 (5 bases). Germline loops: CDR1 SGHAT, CDR2 FQNNGV. The CDR3 runs 15 residues. Deletions cut 1 base from V and 0 bases from J, with 7 bases between. Here the CDR3 DNA reads TGTGCCAGCAGCTTAGGGCAGGGTAGCAATCAGCCCCAGCATTTT. This translates into CASSLGQGSNQPQHF.

This chain uses TRBV25-1 with TRBJ1-1; TRBD1 is a possible D gene (6 bases). The germline V gene has CDR1 MGHDK and CDR2 SYGVNS. Trimming pared 9 bases from V and 5 bases from J, leaving 13 bases between. This CDR3 is built from 12 residues. The DNA for the CDR3 is TGTGCCAGTTCGACAGGCAGGACTGAAGCTTTCTTT. Its translation: CASSTGRTEAFF.

The V gene is TRBV4-3, the J gene TRBJ2-3; 10 bases fit TRBD1. The ends lost 2 bases at V and 4 bases at J; junction bases unmatched: 12. The CDR3 length is 18 residues. Germline lookup yields CDR1 LGHNA and CDR2 YSLEER. CDR3 sequence (DNA): TGCGCCAGCAGCCAAATCTTACGGGACAGGGGTTGGGCAGATACGCAGTATTTT. It translates to CASSQILRDRGWADTQYF.